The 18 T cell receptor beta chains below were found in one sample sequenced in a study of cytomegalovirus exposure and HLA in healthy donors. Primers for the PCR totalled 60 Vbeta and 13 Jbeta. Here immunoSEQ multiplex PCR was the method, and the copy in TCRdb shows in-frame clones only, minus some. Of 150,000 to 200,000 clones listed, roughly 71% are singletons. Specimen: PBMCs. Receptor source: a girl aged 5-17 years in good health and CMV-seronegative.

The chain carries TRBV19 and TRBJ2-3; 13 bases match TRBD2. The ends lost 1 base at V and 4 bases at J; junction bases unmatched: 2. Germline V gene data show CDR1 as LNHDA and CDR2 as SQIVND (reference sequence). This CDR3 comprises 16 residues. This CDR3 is CASSIGLAGGPDTQYF. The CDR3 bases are TGTGCCAGTAGTATAGGACTAGCGGGGGGACCAGATACGCAGTATTTT.

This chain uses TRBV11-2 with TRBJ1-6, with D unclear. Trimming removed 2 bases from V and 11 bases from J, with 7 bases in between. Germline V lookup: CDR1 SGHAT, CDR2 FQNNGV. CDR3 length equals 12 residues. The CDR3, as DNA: TGTGCCAGCAGCTTACCCCGGGCACCCCTCCACTTT. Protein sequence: CASSLPRAPLHF.

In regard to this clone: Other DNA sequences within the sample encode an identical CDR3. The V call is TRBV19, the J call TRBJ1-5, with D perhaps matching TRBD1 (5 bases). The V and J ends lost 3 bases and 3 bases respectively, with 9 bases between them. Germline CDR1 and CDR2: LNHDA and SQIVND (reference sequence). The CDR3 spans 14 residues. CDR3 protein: CASSIRDSNQPQHF. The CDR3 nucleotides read TGTGCCAGTAGTATCCGGGACTCCAATCAGCCCCAGCATTTT.

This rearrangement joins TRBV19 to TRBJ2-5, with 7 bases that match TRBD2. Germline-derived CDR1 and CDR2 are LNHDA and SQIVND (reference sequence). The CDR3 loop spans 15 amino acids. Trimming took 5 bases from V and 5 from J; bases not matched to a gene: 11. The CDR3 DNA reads TGTGCCAGTAGTTTGGGAGGGGCTGATTGGGAGACCCAGTACTTC. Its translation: CASSLGGADWETQYF. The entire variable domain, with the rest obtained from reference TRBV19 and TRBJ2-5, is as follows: DGGITQSPKYLFRKEGQNVTLSCEQNLNHDAMYWYRQDPGQGLRLIYYSQIVNDFQKGDIAEGYSVSREKKESFPLTVTSAQKNPTAFYLCASSLGGADWETQYFGPGTRLLVL.

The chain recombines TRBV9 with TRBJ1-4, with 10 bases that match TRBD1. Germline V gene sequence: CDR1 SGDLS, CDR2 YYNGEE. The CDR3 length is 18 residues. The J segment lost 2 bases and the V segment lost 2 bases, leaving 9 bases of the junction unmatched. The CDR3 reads CASSVGQGPQVTNEKLFF. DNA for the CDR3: TGTGCCAGCAGCGTGGGACAGGGGCCCCAAGTTACTAATGAAAAACTGTTTTTT. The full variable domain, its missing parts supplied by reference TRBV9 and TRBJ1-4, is DSGVTQTPKHLITATGQRVTLRCSPRSGDLSVYWYQQSLDQGLQFLIQYYNGEERAKGNILERFSAQQFPDLHSELNLSSLELGDSALYFCASSVGQGPQVTNEKLFFGSGTQLSVL.

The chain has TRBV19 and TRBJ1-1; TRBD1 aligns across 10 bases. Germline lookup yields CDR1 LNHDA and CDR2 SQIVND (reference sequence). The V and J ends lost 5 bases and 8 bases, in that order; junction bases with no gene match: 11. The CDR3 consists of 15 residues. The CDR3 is CASSQSGTGVPEAFF. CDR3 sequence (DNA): TGTGCCAGTAGTCAATCCGGGACAGGGGTCCCAGAAGCTTTCTTT.

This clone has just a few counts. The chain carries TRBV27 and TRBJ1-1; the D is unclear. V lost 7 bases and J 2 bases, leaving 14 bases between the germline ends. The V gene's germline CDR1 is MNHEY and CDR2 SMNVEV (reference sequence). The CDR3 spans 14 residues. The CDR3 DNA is TGTGCCAGCACTCCCCTAGGCGGCAACACTGAAGCTTTCTTT. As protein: CASTPLGGNTEAFF.

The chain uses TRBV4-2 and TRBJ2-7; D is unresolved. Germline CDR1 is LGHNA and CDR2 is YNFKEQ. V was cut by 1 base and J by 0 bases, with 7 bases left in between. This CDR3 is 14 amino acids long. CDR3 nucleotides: TGTGCCAGCAGCCAAGGAGGCAGCTCCTACGAGCAGTACTTC. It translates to CASSQGGSSYEQYF.

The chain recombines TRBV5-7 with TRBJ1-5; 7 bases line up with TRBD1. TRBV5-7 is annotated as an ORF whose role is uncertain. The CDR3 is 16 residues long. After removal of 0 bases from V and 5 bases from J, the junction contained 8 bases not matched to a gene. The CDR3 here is CASSLERGDRDQPQHF. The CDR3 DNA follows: TGTGCCAGCAGCTTGGAGAGAGGGGACAGAGATCAGCCCCAGCATTTT.

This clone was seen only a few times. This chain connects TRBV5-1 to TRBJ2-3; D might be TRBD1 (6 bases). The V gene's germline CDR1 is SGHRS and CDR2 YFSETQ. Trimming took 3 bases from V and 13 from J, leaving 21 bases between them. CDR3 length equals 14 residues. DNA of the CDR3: TGCGCCAGCAGCTCAGTTACCGGGACAACTCTGGAGTATTTT. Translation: CASSSVTGTTLEYF.

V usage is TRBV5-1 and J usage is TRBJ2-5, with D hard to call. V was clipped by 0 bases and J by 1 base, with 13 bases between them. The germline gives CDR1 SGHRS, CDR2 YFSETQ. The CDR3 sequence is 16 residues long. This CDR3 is CASSLVSGSFQETQYF. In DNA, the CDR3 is TGCGCCAGCAGCTTGGTGTCAGGATCATTCCAAGAGACCCAGTACTTC.

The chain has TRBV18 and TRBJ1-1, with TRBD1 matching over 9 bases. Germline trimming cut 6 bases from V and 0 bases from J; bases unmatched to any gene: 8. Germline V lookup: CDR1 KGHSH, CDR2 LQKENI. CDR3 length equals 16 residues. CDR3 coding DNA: TGTGCCAGCTCGACCGGGACAGGGAAGGTGAACACTGAAGCTTTCTTT. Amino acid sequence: CASSTGTGKVNTEAFF.

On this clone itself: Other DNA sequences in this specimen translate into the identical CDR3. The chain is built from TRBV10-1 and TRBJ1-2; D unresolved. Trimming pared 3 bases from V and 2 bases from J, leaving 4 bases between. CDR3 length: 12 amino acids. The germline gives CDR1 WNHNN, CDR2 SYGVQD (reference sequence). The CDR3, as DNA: TGCGCCAGCAGTGACTCCAACTATGGCTACACCTTC. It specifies CASSDSNYGYTF.

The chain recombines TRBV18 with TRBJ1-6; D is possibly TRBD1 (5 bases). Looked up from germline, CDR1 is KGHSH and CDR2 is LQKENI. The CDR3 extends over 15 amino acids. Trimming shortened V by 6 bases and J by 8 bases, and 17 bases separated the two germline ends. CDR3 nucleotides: TGTGCCAGCTCCACCACGAGTTTCAGGGATTCACCCCTCCACTTT. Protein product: CASSTTSFRDSPLHF.

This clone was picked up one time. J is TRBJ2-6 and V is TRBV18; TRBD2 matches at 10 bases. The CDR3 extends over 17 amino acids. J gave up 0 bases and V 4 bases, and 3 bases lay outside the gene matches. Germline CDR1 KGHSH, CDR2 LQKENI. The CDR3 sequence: CASSLSGGASGANVLTF. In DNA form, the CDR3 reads TGTGCCAGCTCACTGAGCGGGGGGGCCTCTGGGGCCAACGTCCTGACTTTC.

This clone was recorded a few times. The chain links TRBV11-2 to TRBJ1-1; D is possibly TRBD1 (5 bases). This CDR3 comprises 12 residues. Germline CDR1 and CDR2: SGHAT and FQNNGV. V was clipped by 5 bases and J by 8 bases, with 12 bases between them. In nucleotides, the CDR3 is TGTGCCAGCAGCCGTTCACGGGGGGAAGCTTTCTTT. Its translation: CASSRSRGEAFF.

CDR3 protein: CASSPLPMGNQPQHF. The CDR3 nucleotides are TGTGCCAGCAGTCCTCTACCAATGGGCAATCAGCCCCAGCATTTT. This chain uses TRBV6-6 with TRBJ1-5, with unresolved D. With 5 bases removed from V and 2 bases from J, the gap between germline ends came to 13 bases. Germline assignment: CDR1 MNHNY and CDR2 SVGAGI (reference sequence). This CDR3 has 15 residues.

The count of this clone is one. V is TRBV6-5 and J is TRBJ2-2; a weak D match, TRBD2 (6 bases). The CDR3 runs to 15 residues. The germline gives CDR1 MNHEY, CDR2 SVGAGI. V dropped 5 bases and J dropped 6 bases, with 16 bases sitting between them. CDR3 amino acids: CASSLPGVGAGELFF. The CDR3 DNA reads TGTGCCAGCAGTCTCCCGGGGGTAGGGGCCGGGGAGCTGTTTTTT.